This is a list of T cell receptor beta chains from one sample in a study of blood T cell repertoires in COVID-19. Clones were read by immunoSEQ multiplex PCR, and TCRdb kept only the in-frame ones, dropping some. The repertoire holds about 94,000 clones, with approximately 80% as singletons. Sequencing was performed on peripheral blood. The receptors were gathered from a human donor in a cohort sampled during active COVID-19. Each CDR3 is given with its conserved first and last residue.

v_gene	j_gene	CDR3aa
TRBV5-4	TRBJ2-7	CASSLGGQGTYEQYF
TRBV6-4	TRBJ2-2	CASSDSEQGRTGELFF
TRBV18	TRBJ2-5	CASSPRNRGPEEETQYF
TRBV6-1	TRBJ2-7	CASSEAAGGSYEQYF
TRBV6-6	TRBJ1-2	CASTLGGGPYYGYTF
TRBV29-1	TRBJ1-4	CSVMTGVEKLFF
TRBV6-4	TRBJ2-4	CASSPDRGVQYF
TRBV18	TRBJ1-6	CASSLGQGWNSPLHF
TRBV27	TRBJ1-2	CASCETGPLKGGYTF
TRBV6-2/TRBV6-3	TRBJ2-7	CASSLLAGGDSYEQYF
TRBV29-1	TRBJ1-1	CSVEVRRRTNTEAFF
TRBV20-1	TRBJ1-2	CSASLPGGNVYTF
TRBV30	TRBJ1-1	CAWSVLRGRNTEAFF
TRBV6-5	TRBJ1-5	CASRPRQGGDQPQHF
TRBV12-3/TRBV12-4	TRBJ2-1	CASSSTGGYEQFF
TRBV15	TRBJ2-5	CATSRGGAQETQYF
TRBV18	TRBJ2-5	CASSPPSGDRETQYF
TRBV19	TRBJ2-7	CASSTGLAASYEQYF
TRBV4-1	TRBJ1-4	CASSQARGQSTNEKLFF
TRBV7-8	TRBJ2-7	CASSSLGQGAYEQYF
TRBV28	TRBJ1-1	CASSLTGQGDAFF
TRBV12-2	TRBJ1-6	CASRLAPGGLHSSYNSPLHF
TRBV12-5	TRBJ2-5	CASGLESKETQYF
TRBV5-1	TRBJ2-3	CASSPRDKDTQYF
TRBV2	TRBJ2-7	CAKRGQGANEQYF
TRBV19	TRBJ2-1	CASSIGLAGVGNEQFF
TRBV25-1	TRBJ2-1	CASSESRGSYNEQFF
TRBV2	TRBJ2-7	CASGTRAYEQYF
TRBV7-8	TRBJ2-1	CASSQGGFSYNEQFF
TRBV4-2	TRBJ1-2	CASSQDSGTRGYTF
TRBV19	TRBJ2-7	CASSSIPREGQQYF
TRBV19	TRBJ1-2	CASRQEKRWYGYTF
TRBV7-9	TRBJ2-7	CASSTQTSGGIEQYF
TRBV4-1	TRBJ2-5	CASSQGLAGAETQYF